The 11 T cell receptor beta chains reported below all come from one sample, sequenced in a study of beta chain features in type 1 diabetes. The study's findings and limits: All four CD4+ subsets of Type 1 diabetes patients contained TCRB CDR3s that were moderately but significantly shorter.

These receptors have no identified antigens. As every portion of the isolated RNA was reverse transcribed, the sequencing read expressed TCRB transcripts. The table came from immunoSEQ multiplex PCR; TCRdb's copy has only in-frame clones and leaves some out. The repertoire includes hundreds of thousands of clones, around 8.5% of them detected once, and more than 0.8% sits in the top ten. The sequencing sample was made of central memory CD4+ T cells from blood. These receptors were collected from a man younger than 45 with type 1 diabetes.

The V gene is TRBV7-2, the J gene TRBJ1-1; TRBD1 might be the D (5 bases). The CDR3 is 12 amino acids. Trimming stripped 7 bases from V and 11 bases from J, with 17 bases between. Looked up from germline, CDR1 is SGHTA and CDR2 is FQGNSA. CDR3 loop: CASTRQGYKAFF. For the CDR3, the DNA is TGTGCCAGCACCAGGCAGGGTTATAAGGCTTTCTTT.

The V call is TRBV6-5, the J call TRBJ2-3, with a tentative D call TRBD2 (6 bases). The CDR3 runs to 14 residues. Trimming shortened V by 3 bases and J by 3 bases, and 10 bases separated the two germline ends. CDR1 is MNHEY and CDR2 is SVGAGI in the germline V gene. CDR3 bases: TGTGCCAGCAGTTATCGGAGGGTAACAGATACGCAGTATTTT. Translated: CASSYRRVTDTQYF.

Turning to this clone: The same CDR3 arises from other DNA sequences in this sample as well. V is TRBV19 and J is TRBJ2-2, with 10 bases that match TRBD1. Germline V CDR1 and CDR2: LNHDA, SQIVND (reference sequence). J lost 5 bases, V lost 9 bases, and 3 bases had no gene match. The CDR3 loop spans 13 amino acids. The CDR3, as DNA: TGTGCCAGCATGGGACAGGGGACCGGGGAGCTGTTTTTT. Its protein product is CASMGQGTGELFF.

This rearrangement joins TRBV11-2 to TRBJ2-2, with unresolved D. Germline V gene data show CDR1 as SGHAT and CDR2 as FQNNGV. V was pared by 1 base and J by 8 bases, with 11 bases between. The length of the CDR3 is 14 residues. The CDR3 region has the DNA TGTGCCAGCAGCTTAGGGTCTGCTGGAGGGGAGCTGTTTTTT. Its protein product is CASSLGSAGGELFF.

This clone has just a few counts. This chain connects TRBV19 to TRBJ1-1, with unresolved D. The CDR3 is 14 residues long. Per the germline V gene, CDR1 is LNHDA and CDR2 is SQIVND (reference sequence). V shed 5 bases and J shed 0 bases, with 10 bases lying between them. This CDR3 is CASSLRLMNTEAFF. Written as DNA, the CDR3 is TGTGCCAGTAGTCTGAGGTTGATGAACACTGAAGCTTTCTTT.

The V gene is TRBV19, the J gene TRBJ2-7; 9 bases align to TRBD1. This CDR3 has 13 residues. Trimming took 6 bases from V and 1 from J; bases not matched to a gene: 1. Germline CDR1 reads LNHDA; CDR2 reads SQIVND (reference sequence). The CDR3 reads CASRGQGSYEQYF. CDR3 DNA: TGTGCCAGTAGGGGACAGGGTTCCTACGAGCAGTACTTC.

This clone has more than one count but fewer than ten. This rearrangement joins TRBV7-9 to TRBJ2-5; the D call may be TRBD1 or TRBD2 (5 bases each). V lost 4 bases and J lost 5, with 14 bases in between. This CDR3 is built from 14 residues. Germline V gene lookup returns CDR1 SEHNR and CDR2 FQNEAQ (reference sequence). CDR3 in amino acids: CASSSGTMGETQYF. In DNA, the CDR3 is TGTGCCAGCAGCTCCGGGACCATGGGGGAGACCCAGTACTTC.

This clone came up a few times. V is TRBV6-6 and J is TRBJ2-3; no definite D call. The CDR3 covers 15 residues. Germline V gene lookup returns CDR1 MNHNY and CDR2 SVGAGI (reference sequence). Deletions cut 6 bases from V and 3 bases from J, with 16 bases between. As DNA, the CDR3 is TGTGCCAGCAGAATTACCCAGGTCTCGACAGATACGCAGTATTTT. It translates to CASRITQVSTDTQYF.

The CDR3 DNA reads TGTGCCAGCAGCGACAGGGGGTTCAATCAGCCCCAGCATTTT. Protein product: CASSDRGFNQPQHF. The V gene is TRBV7-6, the J gene TRBJ1-5; 9 bases line up with TRBD1. The CDR3 contains 14 residues. The V gene end was trimmed by 5 bases and the J gene end by 3 bases; junction bases not matched to a gene: 2. Germline values: CDR1 SGHVS, CDR2 FNYEAQ.

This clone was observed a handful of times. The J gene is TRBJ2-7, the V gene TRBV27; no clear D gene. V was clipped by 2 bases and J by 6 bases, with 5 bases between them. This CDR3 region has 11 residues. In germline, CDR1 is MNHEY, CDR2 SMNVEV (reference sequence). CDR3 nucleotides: TGTGCCAGCAGTTTAATGGGCGAGCAGTACTTC. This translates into CASSLMGEQYF.

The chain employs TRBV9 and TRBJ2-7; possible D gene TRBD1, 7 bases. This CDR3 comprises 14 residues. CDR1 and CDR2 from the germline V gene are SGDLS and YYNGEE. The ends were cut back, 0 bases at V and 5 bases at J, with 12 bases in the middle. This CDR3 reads CASSVGQGGDEQYF. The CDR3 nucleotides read TGTGCCAGCAGCGTAGGACAGGGCGGGGACGAGCAGTACTTC.